This entry lists 5 T cell receptor beta chains sequenced from one sample in a study of T cell repertoires in cytomegalovirus infection. From the reads, TCRdb called clonotypes with MiXCR, one entry per CDR3 protein. The sample carries 65,000 to 90,000 distinct CDR3 sequences, 3% to 4% recorded once. Sequencing was done on a sample of PBMCs. These receptors were collected from a human donor in good health (CMV status not recorded). Some clones in this sample may be carry-over from other donors' samples.

This clonotype was found many times. The gene calls are TRBV2 and TRBJ2-2; D is unclear. Germline assignment: CDR1 SNHLY and CDR2 FYNNEI. V gave up 6 bases and J gave up 1 base, with 6 bases separating them. The CDR3 has 13 amino acids. The DNA of the CDR3 is TGTGCCAGCAGGGGAAGGAACACCGGGGAGCTGTTTTTT. Encoded protein: CASRGRNTGELFF.

This clonotype showed up many times. This chain links TRBV28 with TRBJ2-1; 10 nucleotides agree with TRBD2. V shed 5 bases, J shed 7 bases, and the junction held 11 bases outside the gene matches. The germline V gene encodes CDR1 MDHEN and CDR2 SYDVKM. The CDR3 loop spans 16 amino acids. The CDR3, as DNA: TGTGCCAGCAGTCCTCTCGGCCTAGCGGGAGCAAATGAGCAGTTCTTC. This codes for CASSPLGLAGANEQFF.

This clonotype was picked up many times. CDR3: CASSPLADTQYF. The CDR3, as DNA: TGTGCCAGCAGCCCTCTTGCAGATACGCAGTATTTT. V is TRBV7-8 and J is TRBJ2-3, with unresolved D. Germline lookup yields CDR1 SGHVS and CDR2 FQNEAQ. The germline V and J ends were trimmed by 5 bases and 4 bases, with 7 bases remaining between them. The CDR3 is 12 amino acids.

This clonotype was seen ten or more times. The chain employs TRBV28 and TRBJ2-3, with no clear D. CDR1 is MDHEN and CDR2 is SYDVKM in the germline V gene. The ends were cut back, 5 bases at V and 0 bases at J, with 15 bases in the middle. CDR3 length: 16 residues. The CDR3 bases are TGTGCCAGCAGTCTAACCCCGGGCCAGAGCACAGATACGCAGTATTTT. Protein: CASSLTPGQSTDTQYF.

In this sample, this clonotype turned up many times. The chain has TRBV7-3 and TRBJ2-1; the D gene is possibly TRBD1 (5 bases). V was cut by 0 bases and J by 4 bases, with 7 bases left in between. The CDR3 is 14 amino acids. Germline V gene sequence: CDR1 SGHTA, CDR2 FQGTGA. The CDR3 DNA follows: TGTGCCAGCAGCTTAACAGGGGCTTACAATGAGCAGTTCTTC. It yields the protein CASSLTGAYNEQFF.